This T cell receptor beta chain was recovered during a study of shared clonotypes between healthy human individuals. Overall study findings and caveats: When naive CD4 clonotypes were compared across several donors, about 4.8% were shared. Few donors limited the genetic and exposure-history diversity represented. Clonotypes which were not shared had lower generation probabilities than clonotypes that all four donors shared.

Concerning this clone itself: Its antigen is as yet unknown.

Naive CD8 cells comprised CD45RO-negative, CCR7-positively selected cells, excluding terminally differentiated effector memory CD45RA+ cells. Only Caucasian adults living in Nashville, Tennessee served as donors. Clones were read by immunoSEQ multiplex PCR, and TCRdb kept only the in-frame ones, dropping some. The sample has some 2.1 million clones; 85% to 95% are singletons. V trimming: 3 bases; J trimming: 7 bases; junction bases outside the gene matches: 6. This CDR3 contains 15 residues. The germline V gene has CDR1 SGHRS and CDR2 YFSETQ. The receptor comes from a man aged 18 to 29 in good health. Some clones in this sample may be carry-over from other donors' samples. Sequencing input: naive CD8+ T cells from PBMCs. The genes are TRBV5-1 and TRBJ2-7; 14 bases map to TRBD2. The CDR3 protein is CASSYGLAGGGEQYF. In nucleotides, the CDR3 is TGCGCCAGCAGCTACGGACTAGCGGGAGGAGGGGAGCAGTACTTC. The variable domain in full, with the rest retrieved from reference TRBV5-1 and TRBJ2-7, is KAGVTQTPRYLIKTRGQQVTLSCSPISGHRSVSWYQQTPGQGLQFLFEYFSETQRNKGNFPGRFSGRQFSNSRSEMNVSTLELGDSALYLCASSYGLAGGGEQYFGPGTRLTVT.